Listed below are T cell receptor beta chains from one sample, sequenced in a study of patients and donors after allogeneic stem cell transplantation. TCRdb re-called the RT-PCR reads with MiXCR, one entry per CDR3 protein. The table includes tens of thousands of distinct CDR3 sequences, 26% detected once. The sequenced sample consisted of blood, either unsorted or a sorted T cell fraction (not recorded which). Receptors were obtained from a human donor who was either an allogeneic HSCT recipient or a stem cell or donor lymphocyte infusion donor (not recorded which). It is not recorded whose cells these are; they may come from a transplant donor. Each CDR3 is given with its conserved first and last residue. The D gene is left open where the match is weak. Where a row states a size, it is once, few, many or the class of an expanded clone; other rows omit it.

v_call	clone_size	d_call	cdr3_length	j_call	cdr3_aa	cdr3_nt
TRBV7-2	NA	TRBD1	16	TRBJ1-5	CASSLGSTGGEQPQHF	TGTGCCAGCAGCTTAGGCTCTACAGGGGGGGAACAGCCCCAGCATTTT
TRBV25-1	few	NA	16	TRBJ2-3	CASSQSRGASLDTQYF	TGTGCCAGCAGCCAGTCCCGAGGGGCCTCCCTAGATACGCAGTATTTT
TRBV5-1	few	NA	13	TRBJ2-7	CASRRREAYEQYF	TGCGCCAGCCGCCGCAGGGAGGCCTACGAGCAGTACTTC
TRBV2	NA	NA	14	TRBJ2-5	CASSEGGGRETQYF	TGTGCCAGCAGTGAAGGTGGGGGGCGTGAGACCCAGTACTTC
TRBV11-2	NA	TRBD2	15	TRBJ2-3	CASSSLALRTDTQYF	TGTGCCAGCAGCTCACTAGCGTTACGCACAGATACGCAGTATTTT
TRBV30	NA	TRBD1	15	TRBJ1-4	CARGTEDATNEKLFF	TGTGCCCGCGGGACAGAAGATGCAACTAATGAAAAACTGTTTTTT
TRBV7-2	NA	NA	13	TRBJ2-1	CASSLKPPGEQFF	TGTGCCAGCAGCTTAAAGCCCCCCGGGGAGCAGTTCTTC
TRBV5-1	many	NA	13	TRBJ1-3	CASSLAVGNTIYF	TGCGCCAGCAGCTTGGCGGTAGGAAACACCATATATTTT
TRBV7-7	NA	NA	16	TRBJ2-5	CASSLGLADTWETQYF	TGTGCTAGCAGCTTAGGATTAGCGGATACATGGGAGACCCAGTACTTC
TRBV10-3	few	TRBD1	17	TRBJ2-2	CAISVPGTGGNTGELFF	TGTGCCATCAGTGTACCCGGGACAGGTGGGAACACCGGGGAGCTGTTTTTT
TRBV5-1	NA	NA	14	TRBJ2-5	CASSWTSRSETQYF	TGCGCCAGCAGCTGGACTTCTCGGAGCGAGACCCAGTACTTC
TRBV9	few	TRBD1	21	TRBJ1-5	CASSVATGTGFLVNSNQPQHF	TGTGCCAGCAGCGTAGCCACCGGGACAGGTTTCCTCGTTAATAGCAATCAGCCCCAGCATTTT
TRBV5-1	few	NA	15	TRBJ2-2	CASSLLTAPTGELFF	TGCGCCAGCAGCTTGCTGACGGCTCCCACCGGGGAGCTGTTTTTT
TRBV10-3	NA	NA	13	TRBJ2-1	CAVRGREDNEQFF	TGTGCCGTCCGGGGGCGGGAAGACAATGAGCAGTTCTTC
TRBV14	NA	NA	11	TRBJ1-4	CASSHRQELFF	TGTGCCAGCAGCCACCGACAGGAACTGTTTTTT
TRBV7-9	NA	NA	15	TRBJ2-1	CASSPDRSSYNEQFF	TGTGCCAGCAGCCCCGACAGAAGCTCCTACAATGAGCAGTTCTTC
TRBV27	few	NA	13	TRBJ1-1	CASSFQPNTEAFF	TGTGCCAGCAGTTTCCAGCCGAACACTGAAGCTTTCTTT
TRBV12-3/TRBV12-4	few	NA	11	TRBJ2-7	CASSLSDEQYF	TGTGCCAGCAGTTTATCGGACGAGCAGTACTTC
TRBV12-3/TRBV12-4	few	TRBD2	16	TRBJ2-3	CASILSGRAQSDTQYF	TGTGCCAGCATCCTTAGCGGGAGGGCCCAGTCAGATACGCAGTATTTT
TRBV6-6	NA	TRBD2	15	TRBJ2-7	CASSYGLAGTGEQYF	TGTGCCAGCAGTTATGGACTAGCGGGGACAGGGGAGCAGTACTTC
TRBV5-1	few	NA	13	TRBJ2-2	CASSPQAYGELFF	TGCGCCAGCAGTCCTCAGGCTTACGGGGAGCTGTTTTTT
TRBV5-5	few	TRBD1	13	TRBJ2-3	CAGGTGGTDTQYF	TGTGCCGGTGGGACAGGGGGCACAGATACGCAGTATTTT
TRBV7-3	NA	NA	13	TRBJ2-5	CASSLGTDETQYF	TGTGCCAGCAGCTTAGGGACTGACGAGACCCAGTACTTC
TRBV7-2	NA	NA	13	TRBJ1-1	CASSLDWGTEAFF	TGTGCCAGCAGCTTAGATTGGGGCACTGAAGCTTTCTTT
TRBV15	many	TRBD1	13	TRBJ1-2	CATSSGTGDGYTF	TGTGCCACCAGCTCCGGGACAGGGGATGGCTACACCTTC
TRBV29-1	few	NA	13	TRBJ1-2	CSVRGQSNDGYTF	TGCAGCGTTCGCGGACAGTCGAATGATGGCTACACCTTC
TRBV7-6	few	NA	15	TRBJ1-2	CASSPSAGEGYGYTF	TGTGCCAGCAGCCCCTCGGCAGGGGAGGGCTATGGCTACACCTTC
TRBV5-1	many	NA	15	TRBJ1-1	CASRPETWRQTEAFF	TGCGCCAGCAGACCCGAGACCTGGCGACAGACTGAAGCTTTCTTT
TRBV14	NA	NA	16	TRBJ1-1	CASSHLIGGVNQEAFF	TGTGCCAGCAGCCACCTAATCGGGGGGGTAAACCAAGAAGCTTTCTTT
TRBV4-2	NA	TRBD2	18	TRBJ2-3	CASSQTNRGGASTDTQYF	TGTGCCAGCAGCCAAACCAACCGCGGGGGGGCGAGCACAGATACGCAGTATTTT
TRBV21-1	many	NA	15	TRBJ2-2	CASRRQIANTGELFF	TGTGCCAGCAGGAGACAGATAGCGAACACCGGGGAGCTGTTTTTT
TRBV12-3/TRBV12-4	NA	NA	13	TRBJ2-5	CASSYSAHGTQYF	TGTGCCAGCAGTTATTCAGCCCACGGGACCCAGTACTTC
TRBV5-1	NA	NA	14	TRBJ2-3	CASSFVGAGNTQYF	TGCGCCAGCAGCTTTGTGGGGGCGGGGAATACGCAGTATTTT
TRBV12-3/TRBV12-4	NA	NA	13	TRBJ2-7	CASSLTSTYEQYF	TGTGCCAGCAGTTTAACTAGTACCTACGAGCAGTACTTC
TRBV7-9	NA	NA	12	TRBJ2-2	CASKGRAGELFF	TGTGCCAGTAAAGGAAGGGCCGGGGAGCTGTTTTTT
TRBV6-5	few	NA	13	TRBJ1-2	CASTRDPNYGYTF	TGTGCTTCAACCAGGGATCCTAACTATGGCTACACCTTC
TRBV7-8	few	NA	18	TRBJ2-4	CASSLRERPILAKNIQYF	TGTGCCAGCAGCTTAAGGGAGCGACCAATCCTAGCCAAAAACATTCAGTACTTC